This T cell receptor beta chain was captured by sequencing in a study of T-cell memory formation after mild COVID-19. Study observations and caveats: Contracting clones from day 15 to 85 had balanced CD4/CD8; later expanders favoured CD4+.

This clonotype came up a few times. Its antigen is not identified. MiXCR, applied by TCRdb to the 5' RACE reads, yields one record per CDR3 protein. The data show 55,000 to 70,000 distinct CDR3 sequences, with about 27% seen just once and about 40% held by the top ten. Sequencing was done on a sample of PBMCs or a T cell subset sorted from them (not recorded which). This clonotype was sampled from a man younger than 35 who had mild COVID-19 (a few samples of this study predate the infection). Cell type and time point are not known.

The CDR3 reads CASSFGPGGTGDTQYF. Written as DNA, the CDR3 is TGTGCCAGCAGCTTCGGGCCCGGGGGAACCGGAGATACGCAGTATTTT. V gene TRBV7-9 combines with J gene TRBJ2-3; tentatively, D is TRBD2 (6 bases). CDR3 size: 16 residues. Germline loops: CDR1 SEHNR, CDR2 FQNEAQ (reference sequence). Trimming shortened V by 3 bases and J by 5 bases, and 18 bases separated the two germline ends.